The present entry profiles one TCR beta chain with its context. The clone's antigen remains unknown. Base qualities were left out, and no much larger clone turns up one base away. This entry comes from a study of PD-1 blockade in classical Hodgkin lymphoma (dated by TCRdb to 2020 to 2022). Describing the broader study: Nivolumab dosing was 3 mg/kg intravenously every 2 weeks, continuing until either disease progression or unacceptable toxicity. To define a peripheral blood immune signature of response to PD-1 blockade in classical Hodgkin lymphoma, the study combined TCR beta sequencing with CyTOF.

The full study reports these points: CD4+ but not CD8+ TCR diversity rose significantly by C4D1 (p=0.0027 vs p=0.16), most apparent in complete responders (p=0.02). Trial patients with a complete response had baseline diversity similar to that of newly diagnosed patients, while partial responders and progressors had significantly lower diversity. Lower diversity was seen in patients whose nivolumab began less than 1 year after ASCT, and these patients were left out of later analyses so that immune reconstitution would not confound the results. The study covered only a single clinical trial cohort, and the causes of the repertoire differences, possibly disease activity or prior therapy, were still not defined. Newly diagnosed patients were reported to have lower baseline TCR diversity than healthy donors, and relapsed/refractory patients were reported to have lower baseline TCR diversity still.

Genomic DNA was isolated using the Qiagen DNeasy kit from unsorted PBMCs as well as from negatively selected CD4+ and CD8+ fractions. TCR beta CDR3 regions were subjected to amplification by immunoSEQ multiplex PCR with primers that anneal to V and J segments. A synthetic immune receptor repertoire was used to minimize amplification bias, and any remaining bias was removed computationally after sequencing. On the study's bioinformatics: Custom Python scripts were used to quantify repertoire diversity as the Shannon entropy index. The unsorted, CD4+ and CD8+ repertoires were each analyzed separately, with the exception of combined analyses, where CD4+ and CD8+ sequences were merged in silico. A clone was considered expanded if an increase in frequency of at least 2-fold after treatment relative to C1D1 was found, and a pseudocount of 0.5 was applied to clones undetected at baseline. Singleton clones were defined as clones with 0 or 1 copy at C1D1, and non-singleton clones were defined as clones with 2 or more copies. Clones expanded in unsorted samples were labelled as CD4+, CD8+ or unknown by matching protein sequences in sorted samples from the same patient. Wilcoxon tests on paired samples were used to test changes in diversity from C1D1 to C4D1. Imported from immuneACCESS, the table was reduced by TCRdb to in-frame sequences with V and J called. These copies leave out some clones; in studies compared against another copy, an unresolved V gene accounts for under half, and the cause of the remainder is not known. D and trimming were read from the DNA, whereas the V and J calls and clone size are those reported in that table. This sample holds roughly 86,000 clones; 83% were observed only once. The top ten constitute about 15% of the sample.

Per the publication, the time point label means: cycle 4 day 1 (C4D1), after 6 weeks of nivolumab. Every trial patient had relapsed following autologous stem cell transplantation, and prior brentuximab vedotin exposure was what differed among cohorts A, B and C. A total of under 70 patients with relapsed/refractory classical Hodgkin lymphoma made up the trial cohort, and each patient's best overall response was complete response, partial response or progressive disease. Single-agent nivolumab was administered to trial patients in the multi-cohort phase II CheckMate 205 trial. An independent review committee assessed best overall response by applying the 2007 International Working Group response criteria. Trial PBMCs were collected just before the start of nivolumab (C1D1) and during therapy at cycle 2 day 1 and cycle 4 day 1. Peripheral blood was collected in 8 mL Vacutainer Cell Preparation Tubes, from which PBMCs were isolated by centrifugation and then cryopreserved.

CDR1 MNHEY and CDR2 SVGAGI were looked up in the germline V gene. V is trimmed back by 9 bases and J by 3 bases, and the junction contains 11 bases that no gene match accounts for. The CDR3 goes from the cysteine to the phenylalanine over 14 residues. The retained sequence is limited to the CDR3, 42 bases, with the frame set at the first base. The sequence was collected from a human donor with classical Hodgkin lymphoma. The rearranged segments are TRBV6-5 and TRBJ2-7; 7 junctional bases match TRBD1. Specimen: peripheral blood mononuclear cells (PBMCs), collected before the fourth cycle of nivolumab. The nucleotide sequence is given as TGTGCCAGTCGTGACAGGGTGAAGAACTACGAGCAGTACTTC. It specifies CASRDRVKNYEQYF.